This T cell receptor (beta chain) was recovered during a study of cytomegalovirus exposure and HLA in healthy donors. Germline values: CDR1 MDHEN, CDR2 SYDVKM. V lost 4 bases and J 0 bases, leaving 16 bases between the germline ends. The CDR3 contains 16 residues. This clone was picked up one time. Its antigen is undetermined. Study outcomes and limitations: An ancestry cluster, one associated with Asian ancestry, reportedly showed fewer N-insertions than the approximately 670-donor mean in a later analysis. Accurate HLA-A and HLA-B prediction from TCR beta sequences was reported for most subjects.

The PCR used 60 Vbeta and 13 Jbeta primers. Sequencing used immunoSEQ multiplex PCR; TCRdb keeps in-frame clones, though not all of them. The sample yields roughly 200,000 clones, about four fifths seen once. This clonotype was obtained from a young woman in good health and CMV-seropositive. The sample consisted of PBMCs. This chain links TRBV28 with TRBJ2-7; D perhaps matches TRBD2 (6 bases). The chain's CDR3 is CASSWHGGGSSYEQYF. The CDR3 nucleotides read TGTGCCAGCAGTTGGCACGGAGGAGGGAGCTCCTACGAGCAGTACTTC.